The rows below give T cell receptor beta chains drawn from one sample of a study of siplizumab effects on memory and regulatory T cells. Sequencing used immunoSEQ multiplex PCR; TCRdb keeps in-frame clones, though not all of them. This table holds approximately 100,000 clones, over 90% found once. Material: Tregs sorted from blood. All receptors derive from a human donor in good health. Each CDR3 is given with its conserved first and last residue. Fields, in order: J gene, V gene, CDR3 protein.

J gene: TRBJ1-4; V gene: TRBV30; CDR3 protein: CAWSYESRKLFF
J gene: TRBJ2-7; V gene: TRBV28; CDR3 protein: CASRWAGGQYEQYF
J gene: TRBJ2-7; V gene: TRBV7-9; CDR3 protein: CASSLVGTNGEQYF
J gene: TRBJ2-3; V gene: TRBV7-6; CDR3 protein: CASSLFPTDTQYF
J gene: TRBJ1-1; V gene: TRBV2; CDR3 protein: CASSQIDRGNTEAFF
J gene: TRBJ1-2; V gene: TRBV5-6; CDR3 protein: CASSLVGQSSTYGYTF
J gene: TRBJ2-2; V gene: TRBV30; CDR3 protein: CAWGTSGSAGELFF
J gene: TRBJ2-3; V gene: TRBV29-1; CDR3 protein: CSVGTSTDTQYF
J gene: TRBJ2-1; V gene: TRBV11-2; CDR3 protein: CASSLAGTYNEQFF
J gene: TRBJ2-7; V gene: TRBV7-8; CDR3 protein: CASSSWTDPYEQYF
J gene: TRBJ1-4; V gene: TRBV7-9; CDR3 protein: CASSLGRTGGSEKLFF
J gene: TRBJ1-2; V gene: TRBV9; CDR3 protein: CASSVAPGGVGGYTF
J gene: TRBJ1-1; V gene: TRBV5-6; CDR3 protein: CASSLGAVDSLAEAFF